These T cell receptor beta chains were read from a single sample in a study of cytomegalovirus exposure and HLA in healthy donors. Repertoires were generated with immunoSEQ multiplex PCR, while TCRdb's copy carries only in-frame clones and drops some. In the table there are some 190,000 clones, about 9.4% of which are singletons. Sequenced input: PBMCs. The origin of the receptors is a woman between 25 and 40 years old in good health and CMV-seropositive. Both conserved end residues are part of each CDR3. Each record gives: CDR3 protein, V gene, J gene, clone size, CDR3 length. Where a row states a size, it is once, few, many or the class of an expanded clone; other rows omit it.

cdr3_aa: CASSLQANQETQYF
v_call: TRBV5-1
j_call: TRBJ2-5
clone_size: -
cdr3_length: 14

cdr3_aa: CASMQGADTGELFF
v_call: TRBV2
j_call: TRBJ2-2
clone_size: few
cdr3_length: 14

cdr3_aa: CASSWDRLTTEAFF
v_call: TRBV5-1
j_call: TRBJ1-1
clone_size: -
cdr3_length: 14

cdr3_aa: CASSKDGKGEVNQPQHF
v_call: TRBV21-1
j_call: TRBJ1-5
clone_size: -
cdr3_length: 17

cdr3_aa: CASSSPKEYQETQYF
v_call: TRBV6-5
j_call: TRBJ2-5
clone_size: few
cdr3_length: 15

cdr3_aa: CASSLAGASYEQYF
v_call: TRBV6-5
j_call: TRBJ2-7
clone_size: -
cdr3_length: 14

cdr3_aa: CSVGREPWDEQFF
v_call: TRBV29-1
j_call: TRBJ2-1
clone_size: -
cdr3_length: 13

cdr3_aa: CASSPTSGSSYEQYF
v_call: TRBV5-1
j_call: TRBJ2-7
clone_size: -
cdr3_length: 15

cdr3_aa: CSVKWTGGDYGYTF
v_call: TRBV29-1
j_call: TRBJ1-2
clone_size: few
cdr3_length: 14

cdr3_aa: CASSLAGAPDTQYF
v_call: TRBV7-8
j_call: TRBJ2-3
clone_size: -
cdr3_length: 14

cdr3_aa: CASSLELIIPSEQYF
v_call: TRBV5-1
j_call: TRBJ2-7
clone_size: -
cdr3_length: 15

cdr3_aa: CASGPRQGARLFF
v_call: TRBV12-5
j_call: TRBJ1-4
clone_size: -
cdr3_length: 13

cdr3_aa: CASSPSRQGRRTDTQYF
v_call: TRBV7-9
j_call: TRBJ2-3
clone_size: -
cdr3_length: 17

cdr3_aa: CASTQTSGLSYEQYF
v_call: TRBV19
j_call: TRBJ2-7
clone_size: -
cdr3_length: 15

cdr3_aa: CAWGRDNSPLHF
v_call: TRBV30
j_call: TRBJ1-6
clone_size: -
cdr3_length: 12

cdr3_aa: CASSLYGRGDTGELFF
v_call: TRBV28
j_call: TRBJ2-2
clone_size: few
cdr3_length: 16

cdr3_aa: CASSWRDRRDYEQYF
v_call: TRBV5-5
j_call: TRBJ2-7
clone_size: few
cdr3_length: 15

cdr3_aa: CASSINLGDTQYF
v_call: TRBV19
j_call: TRBJ2-3
clone_size: -
cdr3_length: 13

cdr3_aa: CASSQGQAYEQYF
v_call: TRBV18
j_call: TRBJ2-7
clone_size: -
cdr3_length: 13

cdr3_aa: CASSLGSSGPAEQYF
v_call: TRBV5-1
j_call: -
clone_size: few
cdr3_length: 15

cdr3_aa: CASSPPGTGNEQYF
v_call: TRBV18
j_call: TRBJ2-7
clone_size: -
cdr3_length: 14

cdr3_aa: CASSPTTTGETEAFF
v_call: TRBV4-2
j_call: TRBJ1-1
clone_size: -
cdr3_length: 15

cdr3_aa: CASSQGRNYGYTF
v_call: TRBV14
j_call: TRBJ1-2
clone_size: few
cdr3_length: 13

cdr3_aa: CASSLQDAGTEAFF
v_call: TRBV5-1
j_call: TRBJ1-1
clone_size: few
cdr3_length: 14

cdr3_aa: CASALGGGNYNEQFF
v_call: TRBV6-1
j_call: TRBJ2-1
clone_size: -
cdr3_length: 15

cdr3_aa: CASSQEAGYSYAQYF
v_call: TRBV4-1
j_call: TRBJ2-7
clone_size: -
cdr3_length: 15

cdr3_aa: CASSTLAGGKDTQYF
v_call: TRBV6-4
j_call: TRBJ2-3
clone_size: few
cdr3_length: 15

cdr3_aa: CASSVRGTSAFGGGANVLTF
v_call: TRBV9
j_call: TRBJ2-6
clone_size: -
cdr3_length: 20

cdr3_aa: CASSLFSSGYNEQFF
v_call: TRBV7-9
j_call: TRBJ2-1
clone_size: few
cdr3_length: 15

cdr3_aa: CASSLEGFGQGGTEAFF
v_call: TRBV7-9
j_call: TRBJ1-1
clone_size: few
cdr3_length: 17

cdr3_aa: CASSLDWLQETQYF
v_call: TRBV7-2
j_call: TRBJ2-5
clone_size: few
cdr3_length: 14

cdr3_aa: CASSQDRPGGYYGYTF
v_call: TRBV4-1
j_call: TRBJ1-2
clone_size: -
cdr3_length: 16

cdr3_aa: CASGLAGEETQYF
v_call: TRBV12-5
j_call: TRBJ2-5
clone_size: -
cdr3_length: 13

cdr3_aa: CASSYRAYEQYF
v_call: TRBV5-6
j_call: -
clone_size: -
cdr3_length: 12

cdr3_aa: CASSQGGGQGRIDTQYF
v_call: TRBV7-3
j_call: TRBJ2-3
clone_size: few
cdr3_length: 17

cdr3_aa: CASSIDAGLNQPQHF
v_call: TRBV19
j_call: TRBJ1-5
clone_size: few
cdr3_length: 15

cdr3_aa: CAWNRGGAGTQYF
v_call: TRBV30
j_call: TRBJ2-5
clone_size: -
cdr3_length: 13

cdr3_aa: CSGVRRVEAFF
v_call: TRBV20-1
j_call: TRBJ1-1
clone_size: few
cdr3_length: 11

cdr3_aa: CASSPRGLGSLNTEAFF
v_call: TRBV5-4
j_call: TRBJ1-1
clone_size: few
cdr3_length: 17

cdr3_aa: CASSPEAGQQAFF
v_call: TRBV18
j_call: TRBJ1-1
clone_size: -
cdr3_length: 13

cdr3_aa: CASSGGQGPYEQYF
v_call: TRBV9
j_call: TRBJ2-7
clone_size: -
cdr3_length: 14

cdr3_aa: CAIPGLALPGELFF
v_call: TRBV6-6
j_call: TRBJ2-2
clone_size: -
cdr3_length: 14

cdr3_aa: CASSPSGGNTEAFF
v_call: TRBV9
j_call: TRBJ1-1
clone_size: few
cdr3_length: 14

cdr3_aa: CASSIAPSGSLDNEQFF
v_call: TRBV19
j_call: TRBJ2-1
clone_size: few
cdr3_length: 17

cdr3_aa: CASSFGQGRESGANVLTF
v_call: TRBV5-4
j_call: TRBJ2-6
clone_size: few
cdr3_length: 18

cdr3_aa: CASSTQLAGGYNEQFF
v_call: TRBV19
j_call: TRBJ2-1
clone_size: -
cdr3_length: 16

cdr3_aa: CASSIPPGTGNSGANVLTF
v_call: TRBV7-9
j_call: TRBJ2-6
clone_size: few
cdr3_length: 19

cdr3_aa: CSAHRMNEQFF
v_call: TRBV20-1
j_call: TRBJ2-1
clone_size: -
cdr3_length: 11

cdr3_aa: CASSPGTGGETQYF
v_call: TRBV18
j_call: TRBJ2-5
clone_size: -
cdr3_length: 14

cdr3_aa: CASSVEGAAGYTF
v_call: TRBV2
j_call: TRBJ1-2
clone_size: -
cdr3_length: 13

cdr3_aa: CASSPGTGSYEQYF
v_call: TRBV19
j_call: TRBJ2-7
clone_size: few
cdr3_length: 14